This T cell receptor beta chain was documented in a study of cytomegalovirus exposure and HLA in healthy donors. Use of 60 Vbeta and 13 Jbeta primers characterized the PCR. Method: immunoSEQ multiplex PCR; TCRdb's copy keeps in-frame clones and lacks some. The sample shows around 130,000 clones, approximately 8.8% of them seen only once. This clone showed up just a few times. Sequences were obtained from PBMCs. This clonotype originated in a man in his forties in good health and CMV-seronegative.

The CDR3: CASSVEGLNTEAFF. As DNA, the CDR3 is TGTGCCAGCAGCGTAGAGGGGTTGAACACTGAAGCTTTCTTT. The chain couples TRBV9 to TRBJ1-1; perhaps TRBD1 as D (5 bases). V lost 0 bases to trimming and J lost 0 bases, with 6 bases between them. The CDR3 runs 14 residues. Germline CDR1 is SGDLS and CDR2 is YYNGEE.